This T cell receptor beta chain was observed in a study of blood T cell repertoires in COVID-19. Measured with immunoSEQ multiplex PCR; TCRdb has only the in-frame clones, and not every one. The sample carries fewer than 500,000 clones, 75% to 90% recorded once. The sample taken for sequencing was PBMCs or T cells enriched from blood (not recorded which). The receptor was derived from a woman aged 18-29 years who had recovered from COVID-19.

CDR3 region: CASSSDSLATNEKLFF. CDR3 sequence (DNA): TGTGCCAGCAGCTCGGACAGCCTTGCAACTAATGAAAAACTGTTTTTT. The J gene is TRBJ1-4, the V gene TRBV7-2, with TRBD1 as a possible D gene (6 bases). The germline gives CDR1 SGHTA, CDR2 FQGNSA. The CDR3 runs to 16 residues. V gave up 4 bases and J gave up 0 bases, with 12 bases separating them.